These T cell receptor beta chains were read from a single sample in a study of Ad26.COV2.S vaccination and SARS-CoV-2 variants. TCRdb's copy holds only in-frame clones and misses some; the assay was immunoSEQ multiplex PCR. The table has approximately 300,000 clones, more than 70% seen once; the top ten hold approximately 1.9%. The source material was peripheral blood, sampled in a trial of Ad26.COV2.S vaccine versus placebo. The receptors were sampled from a person aged 18-60 years who received the Ad26.COV2.S COVID-19 vaccine or a placebo. Both conserved end residues are part of each CDR3. A D gene is named only where the DNA matches it firmly. Where a row states a size, it is once, few, many or the class of an expanded clone; other rows omit it.

CDR3nt,CDR3aa,v_gene,d_gene,j_gene,abundance
TGTGCCAGCAGCTTTAGAGGAGGACAGCCAGGAGGGGAAAAACTGTTTTTT,CASSFRGGQPGGEKLFF,TRBV7-9,-,TRBJ1-4,-
TGTGCCAGCAGTCCTGGGACAGGGGAGACCCAGTACTTC,CASSPGTGETQYF,TRBV6-5,TRBD1,TRBJ2-5,-
TGTGCCAGCAGTGAAATGGAGGCCACTGAAGCTTTCTTT,CASSEMEATEAFF,TRBV6-1,-,TRBJ1-1,-
TGTGCCAGCAGCTTAAGTCTGTCCTCCTACAATGAGCAGTTCTTC,CASSLSLSSYNEQFF,TRBV5-8,-,TRBJ2-1,once
TGTGCCAGCAGCCTCAGGACAGGGTCCACCGGGGAGCTGTTTTTT,CASSLRTGSTGELFF,TRBV7-2,TRBD1,TRBJ2-2,-
TGTGCCAGCAGCCCGGGGGTGATGGATGAGCAGTTCTTC,CASSPGVMDEQFF,TRBV13,-,TRBJ2-1,-
TGTGCCAGTAGTATCGCATGGCCTAATGAAAAACTGTTTTTT,CASSIAWPNEKLFF,TRBV19,-,TRBJ1-4,-
TGTGCCAGCAGTACTCCTAGCGGGGGGCCCTACGAGCAGTACTTC,CASSTPSGGPYEQYF,TRBV27,TRBD2,TRBJ2-7,-
TGTGCCAGCAGCTCTAGGGATCAGCCCCAGCATTTT,CASSSRDQPQHF,TRBV5-6,-,TRBJ1-5,-
TGTGCCAGCTCACCAATGACAGATTCGGGGGAAAAACTGTTTTTT,CASSPMTDSGEKLFF,TRBV18,-,TRBJ1-4,-
TGCGCCAGCAGCTTGGCGGGCAGTATGACCTACGAGCAGTACTTC,CASSLAGSMTYEQYF,TRBV5-1,-,TRBJ2-7,-
TGTGCCAGCACGTGGACAGGGACCTATGGCTACACCTTC,CASTWTGTYGYTF,TRBV7-2,TRBD1,TRBJ1-2,once
TGTGCCAGCTCAAGGGGCAGCAAGACCTACGAGCAGTACTTC,CASSRGSKTYEQYF,TRBV18,-,TRBJ2-7,-
TGTGCCAGCAGTACTGCGCGGGGGGCATCCTACAATGAGCAGTTCTTC,CASSTARGASYNEQFF,TRBV2,TRBD2,TRBJ2-1,-
TGCGCCAGCAGCCAAGAGGGTGGGACGGGGGCCGGGGAGCTGTTTTTT,CASSQEGGTGAGELFF,TRBV4-3,-,TRBJ2-2,-
TGTGCCAGCAGCCTGACCCGACGGGGCACCGGGGAGCTGTTTTTT,CASSLTRRGTGELFF,TRBV3-1/TRBV3-2,-,TRBJ2-2,-
TGTGCCAGCAGGCAAGGGGGCACAGATACGCAGTATTTT,CASRQGGTDTQYF,TRBV7-2,-,TRBJ2-3,-
TGTGCCAGCAGCTTGCTCGGGGCCTACAATGAGCAGTTCTTC,CASSLLGAYNEQFF,TRBV5-4,-,TRBJ2-1,-
TGTGCCAGCAGCACCCATTCCCCCAATCAGCCCCAGCATTTT,CASSTHSPNQPQHF,TRBV6-2/TRBV6-3,-,TRBJ1-5,once
TGTGCCAGCAGCTTAGGCGGGGTAAATCTGCAAGAGGCCCAGTACTTC,CASSLGGVNLQEAQYF,TRBV7-7,-,TRBJ2-5,-
TGTGCCAGCAGCTTAGGGAGTGACTATGGCTACACCTTC,CASSLGSDYGYTF,TRBV7-9,-,TRBJ1-2,-